This entry lists 5 T cell receptor beta chains sequenced from one sample in a study of blood T cell repertoires in COVID-19. Some clones are missing from TCRdb's copy, which holds only in-frame ones; the method was immunoSEQ multiplex PCR. The data show about 230,000 clones, roughly 83% seen once. What was sequenced was peripheral blood. These receptors were obtained from a woman aged 70 to 79 with active or convalescent COVID-19.

V is TRBV3-1 (or the pseudogene TRBV3-2) and J is TRBJ1-1, with D possibly TRBD1 on 5 matching bases. The germline V and J ends were trimmed by 3 bases and 8 bases, with 16 bases remaining between them. Per germline, CDR1 LGHDT and CDR2 YNNKEL (reference sequence). The CDR3 contains 14 residues. The CDR3 region is CASSQGGGGVEAFF. The CDR3 DNA follows: TGTGCCAGCAGCCAGGGGGGTGGAGGGGTAGAAGCTTTCTTT.

This sequence joins TRBV19 and TRBJ2-7; D may be TRBD1 (7 bases). V dropped 5 bases and J dropped 4 bases, with 24 bases sitting between them. Germline values: CDR1 LNHDA, CDR2 SQIVND (reference sequence). The CDR3 loop spans 17 amino acids. The CDR3 sequence: CASSPDRTLARGYEQYF. Written as DNA, the CDR3 is TGTGCCAGTAGTCCGGACAGGACACTAGCACGGGGATACGAGCAGTACTTC.

This clone appeared once. This chain connects TRBV4-2 to TRBJ2-1; 11 bases map to TRBD2. V trimming: 0 bases; J trimming: 5 bases; junction bases outside the gene matches: 6. The V gene's germline CDR1 is LGHNA and CDR2 YNFKEQ. The CDR3 has 17 amino acids. CDR3 in amino acids: CASSQEHVAGGHNEQFF. The CDR3, as DNA: TGTGCCAGCAGCCAAGAGCACGTAGCGGGGGGGCACAATGAGCAGTTCTTC.

The V and J genes are TRBV12-3 or TRBV12-4 and TRBJ1-2; 9 nucleotides align to TRBD1. The CDR3 consists of 13 residues. V lost 6 bases to trimming and J lost 7 bases; unmatched junction nucleotides: 6. The CDR3 loop reads CASSPDRGRGYTF. CDR3 coding DNA: TGTGCCAGCAGCCCGGACAGGGGTCGTGGCTACACCTTC.

This chain links TRBV2 with TRBJ1-2, with no clear D. The CDR3 runs 14 residues. Germline loops: CDR1 SNHLY, CDR2 FYNNEI. The V gene lost 4 bases and the J gene lost 0 bases, with 9 bases spanning the gap. The CDR3 loop is CASSARAPNYGYTF. The CDR3 DNA is TGTGCCAGCAGTGCGCGGGCGCCTAACTATGGCTACACCTTC. Supplemented by reference TRBV2 and TRBJ1-2, the full variable domain reads EPEVTQTPSHQVTQMGQEVILRCVPISNHLYFYWYRQILGQKVEFLVSFYNNEISEKSEIFDDQFSVERPDGSNFTLKIRSTKLEDSAMYFCASSARAPNYGYTFGSGTRLTVV.